This passage covers 26 T cell receptor beta chains from one sample sequenced in a study of blood T cell repertoires in COVID-19. Clones were sequenced by immunoSEQ multiplex PCR, and TCRdb holds only the in-frame ones, with some missing. The sample lists 120,000 to 150,000 clones, approximately 81% occurring once. Sequencing was done on a sample of peripheral blood. These receptor sequences come from a human donor in a cohort sampled during active COVID-19.

This chain uses TRBV23-1 with TRBJ1-2; D unresolved. TRBV23-1 is an ORF; its function is uncertain. V was pared by 4 bases and J by 2 bases, with 8 bases between. The CDR3 length is 13 residues. CDR3: CASSPSPNYGYTF. The CDR3 nucleotides are TGCGCCAGCAGTCCGTCCCCGAACTATGGCTACACCTTC.

The rearrangement links TRBV5-6 to TRBJ2-5; the D gene is possibly TRBD1 (6 bases). Per the germline V gene, CDR1 is SGHDT and CDR2 is YYEEEE. The CDR3 is 14 residues long. V lost 1 base and J 2 bases, leaving 9 bases between the germline ends. CDR3 loop: CASSLRTVQETQYF. CDR3 DNA: TGTGCCAGCAGCTTGAGGACAGTTCAAGAGACCCAGTACTTC.

The CDR3 DNA sequence: TGTGCCAGCAGGACAGGGGGCGATAGTCAGCCCCAGCATTTT. Translating gives CASRTGGDSQPQHF. The gene calls are TRBV28 and TRBJ1-5; 10 positions match TRBD1. CDR1 MDHEN and CDR2 SYDVKM come from the germline V gene. J lost 6 bases, V lost 6 bases, and 5 bases had no gene match. The CDR3 contains 14 residues. Looking up the rest from reference TRBV28 and TRBJ1-5 gives the full variable domain: DVKVTQSSRYLVKRTGEKVFLECVQDMDHENMFWYRQDPGLGLRLIYFSYDVKMKEKGDIPEGYSVSREKKERFSLILESASTNQTSMYLCASRTGGDSQPQHFGDGTRLSIL.

V is TRBV4-2 and J is TRBJ1-6; D unclear. The CDR3 runs 14 residues. The V gene lost 6 bases and the J gene lost 7 bases, with 13 bases spanning the gap. Germline V gene sequence: CDR1 LGHNA, CDR2 YNFKEQ. CDR3 nucleotide sequence: TGTGCCAGCAGTCACCGGGTTTTCAATTCACCCCTCCACTTT. It codes for CASSHRVFNSPLHF.

The chain couples TRBV10-3 to TRBJ1-4; 11 nucleotides align to TRBD1. The CDR3 sequence is 14 residues long. CDR1 ENHRY and CDR2 SYGVKD come from the germline V gene. Trimming cost V 5 bases and J 8 bases; bases outside gene matches: 4. The CDR3 is CAISQGTGGEKLFF. CDR3 bases: TGTGCCATCAGTCAAGGGACAGGGGGAGAAAAACTGTTTTTT.

The rearrangement links TRBV6-2 or TRBV6-3 to TRBJ2-7; the D is unclear. The CDR3 consists of 14 residues. Deletions cut 2 bases from V and 0 bases from J, with 8 bases between. CDR1 is MNHEY and CDR2 is SVGEGT in the germline V gene. This CDR3 is CASSYIGLSYEQYF. CDR3 nucleotide sequence: TGTGCCAGCAGTTACATCGGTCTCTCCTACGAGCAGTACTTC.

The chain carries TRBV7-2 and TRBJ2-1; 9 nucleotides line up with TRBD2. V was pared by 6 bases and J by 4 bases, with 10 bases of the junction left unmatched. The CDR3 is made up of 16 amino acids. The germline CDR1 and CDR2 sequences are SGHTA and FQGNSA. The CDR3: CASSPPSRGGYNEQFF. The CDR3, as DNA: TGTGCCAGCAGTCCCCCTTCGCGGGGGGGATACAATGAGCAGTTCTTC.

V usage is TRBV10-3 and J usage is TRBJ1-6; the D gene is possibly TRBD1 (5 bases). Germline CDR1 reads ENHRY; CDR2 reads SYGVKD. V lost 0 bases and J 10 bases, leaving 13 bases between the germline ends. The CDR3 spans 15 residues. This CDR3 reads CAISESNQGGSPLHF. The CDR3 DNA sequence: TGTGCCATCAGTGAGTCGAACCAGGGTGGGTCACCCCTCCACTTT.

The chain joins TRBV30 to TRBJ2-3, with 9 positions matching TRBD2. Germline CDR1 reads GTSNPN; CDR2 reads SVGIG (reference sequence). This CDR3 is built from 14 residues. V shed 4 bases and J 0 bases; nucleotides not matched to a gene: 2. CDR3 sequence reads: CAWNSGRSTDTQYF. In DNA, the CDR3 is TGTGCCTGGAATAGCGGGAGAAGCACAGATACGCAGTATTTT.

The chain joins TRBV7-8 to TRBJ1-5, with D possibly being TRBD1 (6 bases). The CDR3 runs to 14 residues. CDR1 is SGHVS, CDR2 FQNEAQ, per germline. The V end lost 7 bases, the J end lost 5 bases, and 15 bases lay between the germline ends. This CDR3 is CASTKGGRDQPQHF. CDR3 bases: TGTGCCAGCACTAAAGGGGGGAGGGATCAGCCCCAGCATTTT.

The genes are TRBV15 and TRBJ1-4, with D hard to call. Germline V CDR1 and CDR2: LNHNV, YYDKDF (reference sequence). This CDR3 is 18 amino acids long. Between the trimmed V and J ends, which lost 4 bases and 4 bases, there was a span of 22 bases. CDR3 residues: CATSKGPATGAVNEKLFF. The CDR3 region has the DNA TGTGCCACCAGCAAGGGTCCGGCCACGGGAGCAGTTAATGAAAAACTGTTTTTT.

The rearrangement joins TRBV11-2 to TRBJ2-5; D is uncertain. The germline V gene has CDR1 SGHAT and CDR2 FQNNGV. Trimming pared 5 bases from V and 2 bases from J, leaving 12 bases between. The CDR3 sequence is 14 residues long. The CDR3, as DNA: TGTGCCAGCAGCCAAGTGGGCCCTCAAGAGACCCAGTACTTC. Its protein is CASSQVGPQETQYF. Full variable domain (remainder filled in from reference TRBV11-2 and TRBJ2-5): EAGVAQSPRYKIIEKRQSVAFWCNPISGHATLYWYQQILGQGPKLLIQFQNNGVVDDSQLPKDRFSAERLKGVDSTLKIQPAKLEDSAVYLCASSQVGPQETQYFGPGTRLLVL.

The J gene is TRBJ1-1, the V gene TRBV15; D is perhaps TRBD1 (6 bases). Trimming shortened V by 6 bases and J by 5 bases, and 13 bases separated the two germline ends. CDR1 and CDR2 (germline): LNHNV, YYDKDF (reference sequence). CDR3 length equals 13 residues. The CDR3 DNA reads TGTGCCACCAGTCTAGGACAGACTACTGAAGCTTTCTTT. It encodes CATSLGQTTEAFF.

V gene TRBV12-3 or TRBV12-4 combines with J gene TRBJ2-5; possibly TRBD1 for D (6 bases). V lost 1 base to trimming and J lost 4 bases, with 7 bases between them. The CDR3 is 13 amino acids. The chain's CDR3 is CASSLGQVETQYF. Here the CDR3 DNA reads TGTGCCAGCAGTTTAGGACAGGTAGAGACCCAGTACTTC.

This clone is medium-sized. This sequence joins TRBV27 and TRBJ1-2; TRBD1 might be the D (5 bases). Trimming stripped 6 bases from V and 5 bases from J, with 16 bases between. Germline assignment: CDR1 MNHEY and CDR2 SMNVEV (reference sequence). The CDR3 is 14 residues long. The CDR3 spells CASSPRASHYGYTF. CDR3 nucleotides: TGTGCCAGCAGCCCCAGGGCCAGCCATTATGGCTACACCTTC.

The rearrangement uses TRBV7-9 and TRBJ1-4, with D uncertain. The CDR3 is made up of 15 amino acids. Trimming took 5 bases from V and 8 from J, leaving 18 bases between them. CDR1 is SEHNR and CDR2 is FQNEAQ in the germline V gene (reference sequence). The CDR3 DNA reads TGTGCCAGCAGCCCGTGGGGAGGTATAGAGGAAAAACTGTTTTTT. It is translated as CASSPWGGIEEKLFF.

The gene calls are TRBV4-3 and TRBJ2-3; a weak D match, TRBD1 (5 bases). Germline V gives CDR1 LGHNA, CDR2 YSLEER. The CDR3 loop spans 16 amino acids. Trimming removed 0 bases from V and 1 base from J, with 11 bases in between. The CDR3: CASSQDTGRGTDTQYF. CDR3 DNA: TGCGCCAGCAGCCAAGATACAGGTCGGGGCACAGATACGCAGTATTTT.

This chain uses TRBV5-6 with TRBJ2-4; D may be TRBD2 (5 bases). The CDR3 consists of 12 residues. Germline V lookup: CDR1 SGHDT, CDR2 YYEEEE. V gave up 4 bases and J gave up 9 bases, with 11 bases separating them. CDR3 region: CASSAWESIQYF. The CDR3 DNA is TGTGCCAGCAGCGCGTGGGAGAGCATTCAGTACTTC.

V usage is TRBV5-4 and J usage is TRBJ2-7, with D unresolved. CDR1 and CDR2 from the germline V gene are SGHNT and YYREEE (reference sequence). This CDR3 spans 12 amino acids. Trimming left V 0 bases short and J 4 bases short, with 5 bases between. The CDR3: CASSLDRYEQYF. CDR3 in DNA: TGTGCCAGCAGCTTGGACAGATACGAGCAGTACTTC.

V gene TRBV30 combines with J gene TRBJ1-2; 7 nucleotides agree with TRBD1. CDR1 and CDR2 from the germline V gene are GTSNPN and SVGIG (reference sequence). Trimming removed 3 bases from V and 4 bases from J; junction bases left unmatched: 11. The CDR3 spans 15 residues. CDR3 protein: CAWSSMTGFSYGYTF. The CDR3 nucleotides are TGTGCCTGGAGCTCCATGACAGGGTTCAGCTATGGCTACACCTTC.

The chain recombines TRBV7-2 with TRBJ2-1; 9 bases are shared with TRBD2. J lost 8 bases, V lost 1 base, and 9 bases had no gene match. This CDR3 is built from 16 residues. Germline V lookup: CDR1 SGHTA, CDR2 FQGNSA. The CDR3 coding sequence is TGTGCCAGCAGCTTAGGTGGCGGGGGGGCAAAAGATGAGCAGTTCTTC. It translates to CASSLGGGGAKDEQFF.

This sequence joins TRBV5-8 and TRBJ2-7, with D hard to call. V gave up 0 bases and J gave up 4 bases, with 8 bases separating them. The length of the CDR3 is 13 residues. CDR1 and CDR2 from the germline V gene are SGHTS and YDEGEE. The CDR3 sequence is CASSLGSPYEQYF. DNA of the CDR3: TGTGCCAGCAGCTTGGGTAGCCCATACGAGCAGTACTTC.

Note on this clone: This sample also contains other DNA sequences that code for the same CDR3. V is TRBV5-1 and J is TRBJ2-7; 9 bases match TRBD1. V shed 3 bases and J 0 bases; nucleotides not matched to a gene: 1. The CDR3 totals 14 residues. Germline V gene sequence: CDR1 SGHRS, CDR2 YFSETQ. The CDR3 DNA follows: TGCGCCAGCAGCTCGGGACAGGGCTCCTACGAGCAGTACTTC. It is translated as CASSSGQGSYEQYF.

The chain recombines TRBV6-2 or TRBV6-3 with TRBJ1-2, with 8 bases aligning to TRBD1. Trimming at V came to 2 bases and at J to 3 bases, leaving 11 bases not matched to a gene. The CDR3 runs 17 residues. The germline gives CDR1 MNHEY, CDR2 SVGEGT. CDR3 sequence (DNA): TGTGCCAGCAGTTACCCGACCGGGCCACAGGGGGACTATGGCTACACCTTC. Residues: CASSYPTGPQGDYGYTF.

The V gene is TRBV3-1 (or the pseudogene TRBV3-2), the J gene TRBJ2-2; TRBD1 agrees at 9 bases. CDR1 is LGHDT, CDR2 YNNKEL, per germline (reference sequence). The trim removed 2 bases at V and 5 bases at J, leaving 6 bases unmatched. This CDR3 contains 16 residues. CDR3: CASSQWTGERTGELFF. CDR3 in DNA: TGTGCCAGCAGCCAATGGACAGGGGAGAGGACCGGGGAGCTGTTTTTT.

The V and J genes are TRBV6-1 and TRBJ2-7, with 11 bases fitting TRBD1. The V gene end was trimmed by 3 bases and the J gene end by 3 bases; junction bases not matched to a gene: 7. The CDR3 is 16 amino acids. From germline, CDR1 is MNHNS and CDR2 SASEGT. The CDR3 is CASSDHSGTGGYEQYF. DNA of the CDR3: TGTGCCAGCAGTGACCACTCCGGGACAGGGGGCTACGAGCAGTACTTC.